A selection of T cell receptor beta chains follows, all from one sample in a study of cytomegalovirus exposure and HLA in healthy donors. Measured with immunoSEQ multiplex PCR; TCRdb has only the in-frame clones, and not every one. The table lists about 140,000 clones, 8.5% to 10% of them singletons, with 1.8% in the top ten. The sequencing input was PBMCs. The origin of the receptors is a man in his forties or fifties in good health and CMV-seronegative. Each CDR3 is given with its conserved first and last residue. Fields, in order: J gene, D gene, V gene, clone size, CDR3 protein, CDR3 DNA. A D gene is named only where the DNA matches it firmly. Rows give clone size only sometimes, using once, few, many, or a class for an expanded clone.

TRBJ2-7,.,TRBV5-4,few,CASSSTVTSYEQYF,TGTGCCAGCAGCTCTACAGTGACCTCCTACGAGCAGTACTTC
TRBJ2-6,TRBD1,TRBV30,few,CAWISFTGEMLDAGANVLTF,TGTGCCTGGATTTCTTTCACAGGGGAAATGTTAGATGCCGGCGCCAACGTCCTGACTTTC
TRBJ1-1,.,TRBV7-9,few,CASSLDKNTEAFF,TGTGCCAGCAGCCTGGACAAGAACACTGAAGCTTTCTTT
TRBJ1-4,.,TRBV9,few,CASSARPGDEKLFF,TGTGCCAGCAGCGCCCGACCGGGTGATGAAAAACTGTTTTTT
TRBJ2-1,TRBD2,TRBV5-4,.,CASSRPLAGGYNEQFF,TGTGCCAGCAGTAGGCCCCTAGCGGGAGGGTACAATGAGCAGTTCTTC
TRBJ2-3,.,TRBV27,few,CASSLSPKDTQYF,TGTGCCAGCAGTTTATCCCCTAAAGATACGCAGTATTTT
TRBJ1-6,TRBD1,TRBV18,few,CASSPTGTGGNSPLHF,TGTGCCAGCTCACCGACCGGGACAGGGGGAAATTCACCCCTCCACTTT
TRBJ1-6,.,TRBV10-2,few,CASSENRNNSPLHF,TGCGCCAGCAGTGAGAACAGGAATAATTCACCCCTCCACTTT
TRBJ2-1,.,TRBV5-1,few,CASSLGLGSQTNEQFF,TGCGCCAGCAGCTTGGGGCTCGGGAGTCAGACGAATGAGCAGTTCTTC
TRBJ1-4,TRBD1,TRBV28,few,CASSLEQGFGEKLFF,TGTGCCAGCAGTCTTGAACAGGGGTTTGGTGAAAAACTGTTTTTT
TRBJ1-4,TRBD1,TRBV19,few,CASSDQGGLNEKLFF,TGTGCCAGTAGCGACCAGGGGGGCTTGAATGAAAAACTGTTTTTT
TRBJ1-6,.,TRBV6-1,few,CASSPTGNSPLHF,TGTGCCAGCAGCCCAACAGGGAATTCACCCCTCCACTTT
TRBJ2-1,TRBD1,TRBV6-1,few,CASSAGTDYNEQFF,TGTGCCAGCAGTGCCGGGACAGATTACAATGAGCAGTTCTTC
TRBJ2-2,.,TRBV19,.,CASSIKQNTGELFF,TGTGCCAGTAGTATAAAACAGAACACCGGGGAGCTGTTTTTT
TRBJ2-2,TRBD1,TRBV7-6,.,CASSSTGSVTGELFF,TGTGCCAGCAGTTCGACAGGGTCGGTGACCGGGGAGCTGTTTTTT
TRBJ1-2,.,TRBV18,.,CASSPADRSHGYTF,TGTGCCAGCTCACCGGCGGACAGATCCCATGGCTACACCTTC
TRBJ2-5,TRBD1,TRBV2,.,CASSWSQGVEETQYF,TGTGCCAGCAGTTGGAGCCAGGGGGTGGAGGAGACCCAGTACTTC
TRBJ1-1,.,TRBV6-1,.,CASSERGQGTVGTEAFF,TGTGCCAGCAGTGAAAGAGGGCAGGGGACGGTAGGAACTGAAGCTTTCTTT
TRBJ2-7,.,TRBV7-9,.,CASSSQTYEQYF,TGTGCCAGCAGCTCCCAGACTTACGAGCAGTACTTC
TRBJ2-1,TRBD2,TRBV2,few,CASKEEARETAEQFF,TGTGCCAGCAAAGAGGAGGCGCGGGAGACTGCTGAGCAGTTCTTC
TRBJ2-3,.,TRBV28,.,CASTPPGEVTDTQYF,TGTGCCAGCACCCCCCCGGGAGAGGTCACAGATACGCAGTATTTT
TRBJ2-7,.,TRBV28,.,CASSPREEQYF,TGTGCCAGCTCCCCCCGGGAGGAGCAGTACTTC
TRBJ1-1,.,TRBV2,once,CASSFSAGGARGTEAFF,TGTGCCAGCAGTTTCTCCGCCGGGGGGGCTAGGGGCACTGAAGCTTTCTTT
TRBJ1-2,.,TRBV7-9,.,CASSRESNYGYTF,TGTGCCAGCAGTAGAGAGAGTAACTATGGCTACACCTTC
TRBJ1-3,.,TRBV25-1,.,CASSERSSGNAIYF,TGTGCCAGCAGTGAACGATCAAGCGGAAACGCCATATATTTT
TRBJ2-3,TRBD2,TRBV5-1,few,CASSFSGGEGDTQYF,TGCGCCAGCAGCTTTAGCGGGGGGGAAGGAGATACGCAGTATTTT
TRBJ2-5,.,TRBV18,.,CASSQGLQETQYF,TGTGCCAGCTCGCAGGGGCTCCAAGAGACCCAGTACTTC
TRBJ1-2,TRBD1,TRBV18,.,CASSPRGIEPDRVDGYTF,TGTGCCAGCTCACCACGGGGAATTGAACCGGACAGGGTCGATGGCTACACCTTC
TRBJ2-4,.,TRBV1,few,CTSSPQGSSKNIQYF,TGCACCAGCAGCCCACAGGGGAGTTCCAAAAACATTCAGTACTTC
TRBJ2-5,.,TRBV20-1,few,CSAWSVETQYF,TGCAGTGCTTGGTCGGTAGAGACCCAGTACTTC
TRBJ1-2,.,TRBV29-1,few,CSVRGYQGLTGYTF,TGCAGCGTCCGGGGGTATCAGGGACTGACTGGCTACACCTTC
TRBJ2-2,.,TRBV18,.,CASSPDQAGWGELFF,TGTGCCAGCTCTCCGGACCAAGCGGGTTGGGGGGAGCTGTTTTTT
TRBJ2-2,.,TRBV6-5,few,CASSYTGIGTGELFF,TGTGCCAGCAGCTATACAGGGATCGGCACCGGGGAGCTGTTTTTT
TRBJ2-7,TRBD2,TRBV9,few,CASKHDGGAGYEQYF,TGTGCCAGCAAACATGACGGGGGGGCGGGTTACGAGCAGTACTTC
TRBJ1-4,TRBD1,TRBV5-6,few,CASRRTGADEKLFF,TGTGCCAGCAGACGAACAGGGGCAGATGAAAAACTGTTTTTT
TRBJ2-7,TRBD2,TRBV19,.,CASKLADTSRQYF,TGTGCCAGCAAACTAGCGGATACCAGTAGGCAGTACTTC
TRBJ1-2,.,TRBV20-1,.,CSASLNYGYTF,TGCAGTGCCTCTCTGAACTATGGCTACACCTTC
TRBJ2-7,TRBD1,TRBV5-1,few,CASSVSGQGGYEQYF,TGCGCCAGCTCTGTTTCGGGACAGGGGGGCTACGAGCAGTACTTC
TRBJ1-2,TRBD1,TRBV5-4,.,CASSIRGNGYTF,TGTGCCAGCAGCATCAGGGGGAACGGCTACACCTTC
TRBJ1-1,.,TRBV18,few,CASSPPAGKDTEAFF,TGTGCCAGCTCACCACCGGCGGGAAAAGACACTGAAGCTTTCTTT
TRBJ2-7,.,TRBV29-1,few,CSFRSPEFGSSHEQYF,TGCAGCTTCCGAAGTCCCGAGTTCGGGTCTTCTCACGAGCAGTACTTC
TRBJ1-2,TRBD1,TRBV5-6,few,CASSLKTGDGYTF,TGTGCCAGCAGCTTGAAGACAGGGGATGGCTACACCTTC
TRBJ1-4,.,TRBV10-1,.,CASSDGGTNEKLFF,TGCGCCAGCAGTGACGGAGGGACTAATGAAAAACTGTTTTTT
TRBJ2-1,.,TRBV10-2,few,CASAISSTYNEQFF,TGCGCCAGCGCGATAAGCTCTACGTACAATGAGCAGTTCTTC
TRBJ1-3,.,TRBV19,few,CASILTIYF,TGTGCCAGTATTCTCACCATATATTTT
TRBJ2-7,.,TRBV4-2,.,CASSQTGGTGSREQYF,TGTGCCAGCAGCCAAACGGGGGGGACAGGGTCTCGAGAGCAGTACTTC
TRBJ1-2,.,TRBV7-9,few,CASSLGANYGYTF,TGTGCCAGCAGCTTAGGAGCTAACTATGGCTACACCTTC
TRBJ2-3,.,TRBV9,few,CASSPMGLSTDTQYF,TGTGCCAGCAGCCCGATGGGACTGAGCACAGATACGCAGTATTTT
TRBJ2-2,.,TRBV28,few,CASSSNAWLVFF,TGTGCCAGCAGCTCTAATGCTTGGTTGGTGTTTTTT
TRBJ1-5,TRBD1,TRBV7-9,.,CASSPKGTGSNQPQHF,TGTGCCAGCAGTCCCAAAGGGACAGGGAGTAATCAGCCCCAGCATTTT
TRBJ2-2,.,TRBV6-1,few,CASSETRTGELFF,TGTGCCAGCAGTGAGACTCGCACCGGGGAGCTGTTTTTT
TRBJ1-1,.,TRBV7-9,few,CASSPYNTEAFF,TGTGCCAGCAGCCCTTATAACACTGAAGCTTTCTTT
TRBJ2-1,TRBD1,TRBV28,.,CASSRQGANYNEQFF,TGTGCCAGCAGCCGCCAGGGGGCTAACTACAATGAGCAGTTCTTC